The source of this TCR beta chain is a study of PD-1 blockade in classical Hodgkin lymphoma. On this clone: Its antigen is currently unknown.

Germline CDR1 is SGHKS and CDR2 is YYEKEE (reference sequence). There are 16 residues in the CDR3. J gave up 6 bases and V 4 bases, and 12 bases lay outside the gene matches. Study results and limitations: Newly diagnosed patients had baseline TCR diversity that was reportedly lower than that of healthy donors. Repertoire differences lack defined causes, possibly disease activity or prior therapy.

Sequencing was performed with immunoSEQ multiplex PCR; in TCRdb, only in-frame clones are kept and a portion is missing. The sample lists about 23,000 clones, roughly 90% occurring once. Time point described: newly diagnosed, previously untreated cHL patient sample. Purified CD4+ T cells were obtained from thawed PBMCs through magnetic negative selection. Newly diagnosed, untreated classical Hodgkin lymphoma PBMCs served as comparison. The sequencing input was CD4+ T cells from blood. This TCR came from a human donor with classical Hodgkin lymphoma. This chain uses TRBV5-5 with TRBJ1-3; 8 bases match TRBD1. As DNA, the CDR3 is TGTGCCAGCAGCCGATCGACTGGGGGACAGGCAAACACCATATATTTT. Translated: CASSRSTGGQANTIYF.